This TCR beta chain comes out of a study of blood T cell repertoires in COVID-19. At the level of the study: Both acute and convalescent COVID-19 samples were obtained from the United States, Italy and Spain.

The CDR3 has 13 residues. Germline lookup yields CDR1 KGHSH and CDR2 LQKENI. V was shortened by 2 bases and J by 3 bases, with 8 bases between the two germline ends. Original handling: Reference gene primer amplification yielded estimated nucleated cell counts. Method: immunoSEQ multiplex PCR; TCRdb's copy keeps in-frame clones and lacks some. V, J and clone size derive from that table, while D and trimming were established from the DNA sequence. Here the sample spans 300,000 to 400,000 clones, around nine tenths being singletons. The study counted Cohort 3 donors as recovered given two negative PCRs, clearance, or symptom resolution.

J is TRBJ2-7 and V is TRBV18; D is unresolved. The receptor was isolated from a man in his fifties or sixties who had recovered from COVID-19. Sequencing was carried out using PBMCs or T cells enriched from blood (not recorded which). This CDR3 is CASSPVQNYEQYF. CDR3 in DNA: TGTGCCAGCTCACCAGTACAGAACTACGAGCAGTACTTC.